These T cell receptor beta chains were read from a single sample in a study of T cells in tuberculosis. The assay was immunoSEQ multiplex PCR, and TCRdb's table has in-frame clones only and misses some. The profile shows under 50,000 clones, approximately 93% of them singletons. The sequenced sample was PBMCs, obtained at tuberculosis diagnosis. These receptors all stem from an adult with tuberculosis. CDR3s include the opening cysteine and the closing phenylalanine or tryptophan. The D gene is left open where the match is weak. Some rows have no size entry. The others give once, few or many, or a class for an expanded clone.

J gene: TRBJ1-2; V gene: TRBV6-6; clone size: once; D gene: -; CDR3 protein: CASSPGGWSYGYTF; CDR3 DNA: TGTGCCAGCAGCCCCGGGGGGTGGTCCTATGGCTACACCTTC
J gene: TRBJ1-1; V gene: TRBV7-2; clone size: -; D gene: -; CDR3 protein: CASSLFQGSLNTEAFF; CDR3 DNA: TGTGCCAGCAGCTTATTCCAGGGGTCCCTGAACACTGAAGCTTTCTTT
J gene: TRBJ1-6; V gene: TRBV6-5; clone size: -; D gene: TRBD1; CDR3 protein: CASRPGTANSPLHF; CDR3 DNA: TGTGCCAGCAGGCCGGGGACAGCTAATTCACCCCTCCACTTT
J gene: TRBJ2-1; V gene: TRBV4-2; clone size: -; D gene: TRBD2; CDR3 protein: CASRERTSGTNEQFF; CDR3 DNA: TGTGCCAGCAGGGAGCGGACTAGCGGAACCAATGAGCAGTTCTTC
J gene: TRBJ2-7; V gene: TRBV19; clone size: -; D gene: -; CDR3 protein: CASSISRGYEQYF; CDR3 DNA: TGTGCCAGTAGTATTAGTAGGGGCTACGAGCAGTACTTC
J gene: TRBJ1-2; V gene: TRBV25-1; clone size: -; D gene: -; CDR3 protein: CASSEATQTYGYTF; CDR3 DNA: TGTGCCAGCAGTGAAGCGACACAAACCTATGGCTACACCTTC
J gene: TRBJ1-2; V gene: TRBV9; clone size: -; D gene: -; CDR3 protein: CASSGVGGTLGGYTF; CDR3 DNA: TGTGCCAGCAGCGGTGTTGGAGGTACTTTGGGGGGCTACACCTTC
J gene: TRBJ1-3; V gene: TRBV7-2; clone size: -; D gene: -; CDR3 protein: CASSSNSRTAGNTIYF; CDR3 DNA: TGTGCCAGCAGCTCGAATTCACGGACAGCCGGAAACACCATATATTTT
J gene: TRBJ2-7; V gene: TRBV5-4; clone size: -; D gene: TRBD1; CDR3 protein: CASSTRQGAYEQYF; CDR3 DNA: TGTGCCAGCAGCACGCGACAGGGGGCCTACGAGCAGTACTTC
J gene: TRBJ1-2; V gene: TRBV2; clone size: -; D gene: TRBD1; CDR3 protein: CASSGRGTDGTF; CDR3 DNA: TGTGCCAGCAGTGGCCGCGGGACAGACGGAACCTTC
J gene: TRBJ1-1; V gene: TRBV5-1; clone size: -; D gene: -; CDR3 protein: CASSSSQRTEAFF; CDR3 DNA: TGCGCCAGCAGCTCCTCTCAGAGGACTGAAGCTTTCTTT
J gene: TRBJ2-3; V gene: TRBV7-2; clone size: -; D gene: TRBD1; CDR3 protein: CASSHRDRGITDTQYF; CDR3 DNA: TGTGCCAGCAGCCACCGGGACAGAGGAATCACAGATACGCAGTATTTT
J gene: TRBJ1-2; V gene: TRBV7-3; clone size: -; D gene: -; CDR3 protein: CASSPPVESTGWKNYGYTF; CDR3 DNA: TGTGCCAGCAGCCCACCGGTAGAAAGTACAGGGTGGAAAAACTATGGCTACACCTTC
J gene: TRBJ1-5; V gene: TRBV11-3; clone size: -; D gene: TRBD1; CDR3 protein: CASSCTNRTGGNYSNQPQHF; CDR3 DNA: TGTGCCAGCAGCTGCACAAACCGGACAGGGGGTAATTATAGCAATCAGCCCCAGCATTTT
J gene: TRBJ1-5; V gene: TRBV5-1; clone size: -; D gene: TRBD1; CDR3 protein: CASSFGTGGNQPQHF; CDR3 DNA: TGCGCCAGCAGCTTCGGGACAGGGGGTAATCAGCCCCAGCATTTT
J gene: TRBJ2-3; V gene: TRBV11-3; clone size: -; D gene: TRBD2; CDR3 protein: CASSLARWGLAGRSTDTQYF; CDR3 DNA: TGTGCCAGCAGCTTAGCCCGTTGGGGACTAGCGGGAAGAAGCACAGATACGCAGTATTTT
J gene: TRBJ2-1; V gene: TRBV7-2; clone size: -; D gene: TRBD2; CDR3 protein: CASSPRLAGEQFF; CDR3 DNA: TGTGCCAGCAGCCCGCGACTAGCGGGAGAGCAGTTCTTC
J gene: TRBJ2-3; V gene: TRBV11-3; clone size: -; D gene: -; CDR3 protein: CASSPGIVTDTQYF; CDR3 DNA: TGTGCCAGCAGCCCAGGGATAGTAACAGATACGCAGTATTTT